Sequencing of this TCR beta chain was carried out in a study of T cell changes during pregnancy in multiple sclerosis. TCRdb's table, derived via immunoSEQ multiplex PCR, lists solely in-frame clones and lacks some. This sample yields fewer than 80,000 clones, of which 85% to 95% are seen a single time; roughly 0.14% belongs to the top ten. The receptor's source is a female donor with multiple sclerosis, enrolled in a pregnancy study. Sequenced material: CD4+ T cells from peripheral blood mononuclear cells, taken after pregnancy.

CDR3 coding DNA: TGTGCCAGCAGAGGGACTAATCAGCCCCAGCATTTT. Its protein product is CASRGTNQPQHF. The chain couples TRBV28 to TRBJ1-5, with D perhaps matching TRBD1 (5 bases). CDR3 size: 12 residues. V lost 6 bases, J lost 4 bases, and 7 bases lay in between. From germline, CDR1 is MDHEN and CDR2 SYDVKM.